This is a list of T cell receptor beta chains from one sample in a study of T-cell reconstitution after alpha-beta-depleted transplantation in children. One entry per CDR3 protein, called by TCRdb with MiXCR from the PCR reads. The data show 750,000 to 950,000 distinct CDR3 sequences, approximately 15% seen once. The sequencing used PBMCs, mostly from graft donor cells, collected 360 days after TCRalphabeta/CD19-depleted stem cell transplant. These receptors all come from a male patient under 18 who had a stem cell transplant for acute lymphoblastic leukemia, so the T cells may come from the graft donor. Both conserved end residues are part of each CDR3. A D gene is named only where the DNA matches it firmly. Some rows have no size entry. The others give once, few or many, or a class for an expanded clone.

CDR3	DNA	D	size	V	length	J
CASSLGTAEKLFF	TGTGCCAGCAGCTTGGGGACAGCCGAAAAACTGTTTTTT	NA	NA	TRBV5-5	13	TRBJ1-4
CASSRGDRTYGYTF	TGTGCCAGCAGTCGTGGGGACAGGACGTATGGCTACACCTTC	TRBD1	NA	TRBV12-3/TRBV12-4	14	TRBJ1-2
CASSAGLANNEQFF	TGTGCCAGCAGTGCGGGACTAGCAAACAATGAGCAGTTCTTC	TRBD2	many	TRBV12-3/TRBV12-4	14	TRBJ2-1
CASSLIGTSGTYEQYF	TGTGCCAGCAGCTTAATAGGTACTAGCGGAACCTACGAGCAGTACTTC	TRBD2	few	TRBV7-3	16	TRBJ2-7
CAISESVGRVRAFF	TGTGCCATCAGTGAGTCAGTAGGTAGGGTGAGAGCTTTCTTT	NA	NA	TRBV10-3	14	TRBJ1-1
CASSYSSVGQPRTDTQYF	TGTGCCAGCAGTTACTCGTCAGTAGGACAACCTCGCACAGATACGCAGTATTTT	NA	NA	TRBV6-5	18	TRBJ2-3
CASSPLAGYQETQYF	TGCGCCAGCAGCCCACTAGCGGGTTACCAAGAGACCCAGTACTTC	TRBD2	NA	TRBV4-1	15	TRBJ2-5
CASRTNEQYF	TGTGCCAGCAGGACGAACGAGCAGTACTTC	NA	NA	TRBV14	10	TRBJ2-7
CASSNGPWRGNQPQHF	TGTGCCAGCAGTAACGGACCATGGAGGGGCAATCAGCCCCAGCATTTT	NA	NA	TRBV28	16	TRBJ1-5
CASSRAGTGSSPLHF	TGTGCCAGCAGCCGGGCCGGGACAGGGTCCTCACCCCTCCACTTT	TRBD1	NA	TRBV14	15	TRBJ1-6
CASSYGDPPYGYTF	TGTGCCAGCAGTTACGGGGACCCGCCCTATGGCTACACCTTC	NA	few	TRBV6-5	14	TRBJ1-2
CATRAGSSGELFF	TGTGCCACCAGGGCAGGGAGCTCCGGGGAGCTGTTTTTT	NA	NA	TRBV24-1	13	TRBJ2-2
CASSYGGDGGETQYF	TGTGCCAGCAGTTACGGGGGTGATGGGGGAGAGACCCAGTACTTC	NA	NA	TRBV6-5	15	TRBJ2-5
CSARLAGWSNQPQHF	TGCAGTGCTAGATTGGCGGGGTGGAGCAATCAGCCCCAGCATTTT	NA	few	TRBV20-1	15	TRBJ1-5
CASRRLQGEGGNTEAFF	TGTGCCAGCAGGAGACTACAGGGAGAAGGCGGGAACACTGAAGCTTTCTTT	NA	many	TRBV12-3/TRBV12-4	17	TRBJ1-1
CASAASGANVLTF	TGCGCCAGTGCGGCTTCTGGGGCCAACGTCCTGACTTTC	NA	many	TRBV10-1	13	TRBJ2-6
CASSLNVRASGSWSNEQFF	TGTGCCAGCAGCTTAAATGTGAGGGCTAGCGGGAGTTGGAGCAATGAGCAGTTCTTC	TRBD2	few	TRBV7-3	19	TRBJ2-1